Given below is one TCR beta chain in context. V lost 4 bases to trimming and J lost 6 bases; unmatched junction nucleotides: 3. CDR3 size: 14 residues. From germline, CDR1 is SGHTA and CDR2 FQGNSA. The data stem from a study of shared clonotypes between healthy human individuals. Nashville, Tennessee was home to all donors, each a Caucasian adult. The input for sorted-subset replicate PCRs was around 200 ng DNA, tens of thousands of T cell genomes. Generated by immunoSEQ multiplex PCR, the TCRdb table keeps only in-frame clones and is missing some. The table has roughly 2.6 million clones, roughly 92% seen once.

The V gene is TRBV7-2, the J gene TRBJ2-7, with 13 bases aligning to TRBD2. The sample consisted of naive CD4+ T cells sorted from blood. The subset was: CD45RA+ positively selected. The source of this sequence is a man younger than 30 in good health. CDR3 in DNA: TGTGCCAGCAGCTCAGGACTAGCGGGAGCCGAGCAGTACTTC. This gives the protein CASSSGLAGAEQYF.